Listed below are T cell receptor beta chains from one sample, sequenced in a study of T cells in Graves' hyperthyroidism and ophthalmopathy. In TCRdb, the multiplex PCR reads were re-called with MiXCR into one record per CDR3 protein. Counted here are roughly 500,000 distinct CDR3 sequences, 40% to 55% occurring once; the ten biggest clones make up 15% to 20%. Specimen: peripheral blood or thyroid tissue (not recorded which). These receptors were collected from an adult woman with Graves' disease, either hyperthyroidism or ophthalmopathy (not recorded which). Each CDR3 is given with its conserved first and last residue. D genes are given only for firm matches. A clone size is listed for some rows: how often the clone was seen (once, few, many), or a class if it is expanded.

d_gene	len	j_gene	v_gene	abundance	CDR3nt	CDR3aa
-	14	TRBJ1-6	TRBV6-6	many	TGTGCCAGCACCCGGCAAGTAGATAATTCACCCCTCCACTTT	CASTRQVDNSPLHF
TRBD2	14	TRBJ2-7	TRBV20-1	-	TGCAGTGCTAGCTTTCGGGGGGGAGGCAGCGAGCAGTACTTC	CSASFRGGGSEQYF
TRBD1	15	TRBJ1-5	TRBV19	-	TGTGCCAGTAGTATAGCCGGGACAGGTCATCAGCCCCAGCATTTT	CASSIAGTGHQPQHF
TRBD1	14	TRBJ1-2	TRBV15	few	TGTGCCACCAGCGGGGACAGGTGGAACTATGGCTACACCTTC	CATSGDRWNYGYTF
TRBD1	16	TRBJ1-6	TRBV10-1	-	TGCGCCAGCAGATCCGGACAGGGGGCGCAAAATTCACCCCTCCACTTT	CASRSGQGAQNSPLHF
-	18	TRBJ1-6	TRBV20-1	many	TGCAGTGCTCCAGACTTTAGTTTAGGCGTAGGGTATAATTCACCCCTCCACTTT	CSAPDFSLGVGYNSPLHF
-	13	TRBJ2-7	TRBV19	many	TGTGCCACTACCGGCGGCGGAACCTACGAGCAGTACTTC	CATTGGGTYEQYF
-	13	TRBJ1-5	TRBV10-3	-	TGTGCCGCGGGCAACAGCTTAAATCAGCCCCAGCATTTT	CAAGNSLNQPQHF
-	13	TRBJ1-2	TRBV7-8	-	TGTGCCAGCAGCGAGGGACGGGTCTATGGCTACACCTTC	CASSEGRVYGYTF
-	13	TRBJ1-1	TRBV11-3	many	TGTGCCAGCAGCCTATATTTTAGTGCTGAAGCTTTCTTT	CASSLYFSAEAFF
-	15	TRBJ1-6	TRBV19	-	TGTGCCAGTAGTATTTGGCCGGCCATTAATTCACCCCTCCACTTT	CASSIWPAINSPLHF
-	15	TRBJ1-1	TRBV7-6	-	TGTGCCAGCAGCTGGAGTTCGAAAACAGGCACTGAAGCTTTCTTT	CASSWSSKTGTEAFF
-	14	TRBJ2-5	TRBV20-1	-	TGCAGTGCTAGTGGGGGAGACGAGAGGGAGACCCAGTACTTC	CSASGGDERETQYF
-	15	TRBJ1-6	TRBV10-3	-	TGTGCCATCAGTGATTCGGCAGGGCGTAATTCACCCCTCCACTTT	CAISDSAGRNSPLHF
-	13	TRBJ1-1	TRBV29-1	-	TGCAGCGTTGGAAATCCGGACTTTGGTGAAGCTTTCTTT	CSVGNPDFGEAFF
-	11	TRBJ1-1	TRBV30	few	TGTGCCTGGAGTGCGAAGACTGAAGCTTTCTTT	CAWSAKTEAFF
-	16	TRBJ1-5	TRBV6-1	-	TGTGCCAGCAGCGGGTCGGTGAGGGATAACAATCAGCCCCAGCATTTT	CASSGSVRDNNQPQHF
TRBD2	15	TRBJ2-5	TRBV9	-	TGTGCCAGCAGAGGCCAGCTAGCGGGAGATGAGACCCAGTACTTC	CASRGQLAGDETQYF
-	12	TRBJ2-5	TRBV24-1	-	TGTGCCACCAGTGATTTCCGGGCACAGACGTACTTC	CATSDFRAQTYF
-	15	TRBJ2-3	TRBV7-9	many	TGTGCCAGCAGCTTAGTGGGGGCGCATAAAGATACGCAGTATTTT	CASSLVGAHKDTQYF